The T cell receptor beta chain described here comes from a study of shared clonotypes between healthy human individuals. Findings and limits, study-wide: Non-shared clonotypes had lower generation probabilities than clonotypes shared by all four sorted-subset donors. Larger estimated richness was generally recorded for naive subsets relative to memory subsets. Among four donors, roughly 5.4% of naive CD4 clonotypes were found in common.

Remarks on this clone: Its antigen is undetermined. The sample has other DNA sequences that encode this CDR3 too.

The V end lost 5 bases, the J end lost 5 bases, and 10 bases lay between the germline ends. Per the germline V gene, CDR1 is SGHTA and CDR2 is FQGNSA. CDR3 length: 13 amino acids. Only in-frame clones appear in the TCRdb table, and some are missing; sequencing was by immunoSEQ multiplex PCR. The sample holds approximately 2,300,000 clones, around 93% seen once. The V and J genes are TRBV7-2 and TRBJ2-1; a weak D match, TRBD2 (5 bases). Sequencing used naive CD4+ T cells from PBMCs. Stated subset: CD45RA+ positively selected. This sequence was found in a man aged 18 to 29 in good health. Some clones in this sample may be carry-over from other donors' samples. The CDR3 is CASSPPGNNEQFF. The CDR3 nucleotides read TGTGCCAGCAGCCCCCCGGGGAACAATGAGCAGTTCTTC.